These 28 T cell receptor beta chains were sequenced from one sample in a study of technical replicates of blood from a few donors. The table came from immunoSEQ multiplex PCR; TCRdb's copy has only in-frame clones and leaves some out. The sample shows 72,000 or so clones, around 96% of them seen only once. The sample comprised T cells isolated from PBMCs. All receptors come from a human donor in good health.

The chain joins TRBV15 to TRBJ2-7; maybe TRBD2 (5 bases). V was cut by 1 base and J by 2 bases, with 12 bases left in between. The CDR3 spans 15 residues. Germline loops: CDR1 LNHNV, CDR2 YYDKDF (reference sequence). The CDR3 loop is CATSRGRAEAYEQYF. The CDR3 DNA is TGTGCCACCAGCAGAGGTCGTGCGGAGGCCTACGAGCAGTACTTC.

The V call is TRBV5-1, the J call TRBJ2-2; the match to TRBD1 covers 9 bases. CDR1 and CDR2 from the germline V gene are SGHRS and YFSETQ. J gave up 6 bases and V 4 bases, and 7 bases lay outside the gene matches. The CDR3 contains 15 residues. CDR3: CASSGMDRGAGELFF. The CDR3, as DNA: TGCGCCAGCAGCGGAATGGACAGGGGCGCCGGGGAGCTGTTTTTT.

The chain carries TRBV30 and TRBJ1-1; D not resolved. The CDR3 extends over 12 amino acids. V was pared by 8 bases and J by 0 bases, with 10 bases between. Germline assignment: CDR1 GTSNPN and CDR2 SVGIG (reference sequence). In DNA, the CDR3 is TGTGCCCGATATCAGATGAACACTGAAGCTTTCTTT. Encoded protein: CARYQMNTEAFF.

The rearrangement joins TRBV27 to TRBJ1-1, with TRBD1 matching over 7 bases. CDR1 is MNHEY, CDR2 SMNVEV, per germline (reference sequence). The junction had 12 bases not matched to a gene; V was cut back by 6 bases and J by 5 bases. The CDR3 is 15 residues long. This CDR3 reads CASSRDRVSGTEAFF. CDR3 in DNA: TGTGCCAGCAGCCGAGACAGGGTTTCTGGGACTGAAGCTTTCTTT.

The chain links TRBV4-2 to TRBJ1-2; a possible D gene is TRBD1 (6 bases). CDR1 and CDR2 (germline): LGHNA, YNFKEQ. The V end was cut by 0 bases, the J end by 2 bases, with 10 bases between. CDR3 length: 15 residues. The CDR3 region has the DNA TGTGCCAGCAGCCAAGAATTAGGGGGAAACTATGGCTACACCTTC. Translated: CASSQELGGNYGYTF.

The chain couples TRBV25-1 to TRBJ2-2; 7 bases align to TRBD2. The V gene end was trimmed by 6 bases and the J gene end by 6 bases; junction bases not matched to a gene: 7. This CDR3 region has 14 residues. Germline V gene sequence: CDR1 MGHDK, CDR2 SYGVNS. The CDR3, as DNA: TGTGCCAGCAGGATAGCGGGCCCCTCCGGGGAGCTGTTTTTT. It translates to CASRIAGPSGELFF.

The chain recombines TRBV7-2 with TRBJ1-1; D remains unclear. Germline V gene data show CDR1 as SGHTA and CDR2 as FQGNSA. The CDR3 contains 13 residues. V was pared by 3 bases and J by 3 bases, with 8 bases between. DNA of the CDR3: TGTGCCAGCAGCTTCGGGGTGGACACTGAAGCTTTCTTT. The encoded protein is CASSFGVDTEAFF.

The gene calls are TRBV27 and TRBJ1-5, with D hard to call. Trimming removed 5 bases from V and 0 bases from J, with 11 bases in between. This CDR3 has 15 amino acids. Germline-derived CDR1 and CDR2 are MNHEY and SMNVEV (reference sequence). CDR3 nucleotides: TGTGCCAGCAGTACAACAGTGTATAGCAATCAGCCCCAGCATTTT. This gives the protein CASSTTVYSNQPQHF.

The rearrangement joins TRBV6-1 to TRBJ2-3; TRBD2 aligns across 8 bases. The J segment lost 2 bases and the V segment lost 7 bases, leaving 5 bases of the junction unmatched. Germline values: CDR1 MNHNS, CDR2 SASEGT. CDR3 length: 14 residues. CDR3 loop: CASISGRNTDTQYF. As DNA, the CDR3 is TGTGCCAGCATAAGCGGGAGAAACACAGATACGCAGTATTTT.

This chain joins TRBV5-4 and TRBJ2-3; D possibly corresponds to TRBD2 (5 bases). Germline CDR1 SGHNT, CDR2 YYREEE (reference sequence). The V end was cut by 0 bases, the J end by 2 bases, with 10 bases between. This CDR3 region has 15 residues. The CDR3 reads CASSLASGYTDTQYF. CDR3 in DNA: TGTGCCAGCAGCTTGGCAAGCGGATACACAGATACGCAGTATTTT.

The rearrangement links TRBV9 to TRBJ2-7; TRBD1 aligns across 8 bases. The CDR3 is 14 amino acids. The V gene's germline CDR1 is SGDLS and CDR2 YYNGEE. V trimming: 0 bases; J trimming: 4 bases; junction bases outside the gene matches: 3. This CDR3 is CASSVGGQGYEQYF. As DNA, the CDR3 is TGTGCCAGCAGCGTAGGAGGACAGGGTTACGAGCAGTACTTC.

The gene calls are TRBV28 and TRBJ1-5; D not resolved. Looked up from germline, CDR1 is MDHEN and CDR2 is SYDVKM. Deletions cut 6 bases from V and 1 base from J, with 7 bases between. The CDR3 consists of 13 residues. The CDR3 sequence is CASRQISNQPQHF. CDR3 in DNA: TGTGCCAGCAGACAGATAAGCAATCAGCCCCAGCATTTT. Variable domain in full (rest from reference TRBV28 and TRBJ1-5): DVKVTQSSRYLVKRTGEKVFLECVQDMDHENMFWYRQDPGLGLRLIYFSYDVKMKEKGDIPEGYSVSREKKERFSLILESASTNQTSMYLCASRQISNQPQHFGDGTRLSIL.

The V and J genes are TRBV7-3 and TRBJ2-2, with 8 bases fitting TRBD2. The CDR3 runs 17 residues. V trimming: 4 bases; J trimming: 1 base; junction bases outside the gene matches: 8. Germline V gene sequence: CDR1 SGHTA, CDR2 FQGTGA. The CDR3 sequence: CASSSDFSGVNTGELFF. The CDR3 nucleotides are TGTGCCAGCAGCTCGGACTTTAGCGGGGTGAACACCGGGGAGCTGTTTTTT.

The chain recombines TRBV10-3 with TRBJ2-1; TRBD2 agrees at 10 bases. Germline V CDR1 and CDR2: ENHRY, SYGVKD. The V segment lost 8 bases and the J segment 10 bases; nucleotides outside the gene matches: 11. This CDR3 spans 14 amino acids. The CDR3 DNA is TGTGCCATCGCGGGCCTAGCGGGAGCTAGGGAGCAGTTCTTC. It specifies CAIAGLAGAREQFF.

V usage is TRBV27 and J usage is TRBJ2-5; D is perhaps TRBD2 (6 bases). Germline CDR1 MNHEY, CDR2 SMNVEV (reference sequence). The CDR3 sequence is 15 residues long. V lost 2 bases and J lost 1, with 11 bases in between. The chain's CDR3 is CASSLALGGQETQYF. In DNA, the CDR3 is TGTGCCAGCAGTTTAGCATTGGGAGGCCAAGAGACCCAGTACTTC.

The chain recombines TRBV13 with TRBJ2-1; the D is unclear. This CDR3 has 20 amino acids. The V and J ends lost 0 bases and 0 bases respectively, with 21 bases between them. CDR1 and CDR2 (germline): PRHDT, FYEKMQ (reference sequence). This CDR3 reads CASSLGSVQGVYHSYNEQFF. The CDR3 coding sequence is TGTGCCAGCAGCTTAGGCTCAGTCCAAGGAGTCTACCACTCCTACAATGAGCAGTTCTTC.

The chain uses TRBV10-3 and TRBJ2-7, with 7 bases that match TRBD1. Germline CDR1 reads ENHRY; CDR2 reads SYGVKD. After removal of 7 bases from V and 3 bases from J, the junction contained 9 bases not matched to a gene. This CDR3 spans 14 amino acids. The CDR3 bases are TGTGCCATCACTGGGGACAGAATTGACTACGAGCAGTACTTC. This sequence encodes CAITGDRIDYEQYF.

The chain couples TRBV14 to TRBJ2-7; D not certain. Germline CDR1 is SGHDN and CDR2 is FVKESK. The germline V and J ends were trimmed by 4 bases and 6 bases, with 4 bases remaining between them. CDR3 length: 10 amino acids. The CDR3 nucleotides read TGTGCCAGCAGCCCCTCCGAGCAGTACTTC. Its translation: CASSPSEQYF.

V and J are TRBV2 and TRBJ2-7; 11 nucleotides match TRBD2. Trimming removed 6 bases from V and 4 bases from J; junction bases left unmatched: 8. This CDR3 spans 15 amino acids. Looked up from germline, CDR1 is SNHLY and CDR2 is FYNNEI. DNA of the CDR3: TGTGCCAGCAGGGAACCGGGACTAGCGGCGTACGAGCAGTACTTC. The encoded protein is CASREPGLAAYEQYF. Full variable domain (rest looked up from reference TRBV2 and TRBJ2-7): EPEVTQTPSHQVTQMGQEVILRCVPISNHLYFYWYRQILGQKVEFLVSFYNNEISEKSEIFDDQFSVERPDGSNFTLKIRSTKLEDSAMYFCASREPGLAAYEQYFGPGTRLTVT.

The chain employs TRBV7-6 and TRBJ2-7; D is possibly TRBD1 (5 bases). CDR1 and CDR2 from the germline V gene are SGHVS and FNYEAQ. This CDR3 contains 13 residues. V was pared by 5 bases and J by 3 bases, with 11 bases between. CDR3 coding DNA: TGTGCCAGCAGCCCCCCCGACAGCTACGAGCAGTACTTC. Protein: CASSPPDSYEQYF.

The rearrangement uses TRBV19 and TRBJ1-1; 8 bases are shared with TRBD1. V lost 8 bases and J lost 0; bases outside the gene matches: 8. The CDR3 is 15 residues long. Germline lookup yields CDR1 LNHDA and CDR2 SQIVND (reference sequence). The CDR3 coding sequence is TGTGCCAGTGGGGACAGGCCGGGAGTGAACACTGAAGCTTTCTTT. Translated, it gives CASGDRPGVNTEAFF.

This clone appeared a single time. The chain uses TRBV4-2 and TRBJ1-1, with D possibly matching TRBD1 (5 bases). Germline-derived CDR1 and CDR2 are LGHNA and YNFKEQ. CDR3 length equals 13 residues. V lost 3 bases to trimming and J lost 7 bases, with 12 bases between them. Written as DNA, the CDR3 is TGTGCCAGCAGCCACCGATATGACAGTGAAGCTTTCTTT. Translated: CASSHRYDSEAFF.

The CDR3 is CASSRAGGPYNEQFF. The CDR3 bases are TGTGCCAGTAGTAGAGCGGGAGGGCCCTACAATGAGCAGTTCTTC. V is TRBV19 and J is TRBJ2-1, with TRBD2 matching 10 bases. CDR1 and CDR2 (germline): LNHDA, SQIVND (reference sequence). CDR3 length equals 15 residues. The trim removed 4 bases at V and 2 bases at J, leaving 2 bases unmatched.

V and J are TRBV2 and TRBJ2-7, with D possibly being TRBD1 (6 bases). CDR1 is SNHLY and CDR2 is FYNNEI in the germline V gene. Trimming took off 9 bases at V and 2 bases at J, with 17 bases between the two ends. The CDR3 has 14 amino acids. The DNA of the CDR3 is TGTGCCAGGTCCCGGGATCAGGGGACCTACGAGCAGTACTTC. It specifies CARSRDQGTYEQYF. The variable domain in full, completed from reference TRBV2 and TRBJ2-7, reads EPEVTQTPSHQVTQMGQEVILRCVPISNHLYFYWYRQILGQKVEFLVSFYNNEISEKSEIFDDQFSVERPDGSNFTLKIRSTKLEDSAMYFCARSRDQGTYEQYFGPGTRLTVT.

The genes are TRBV21-1 and TRBJ2-6; the table's D call, TRBD1, was not checked against the DNA. TRBV21-1 constitutes a pseudogene. The CDR3 is made up of 18 amino acids. In nucleotides, the CDR3 is TGTGCCAGGTTGAAACGGCAGAGTGACATCTCTGGGGCCAACGTCCTGACTTTC. Protein sequence: CARLKRQSDISGANVLTF.

The chain links TRBV27 to TRBJ2-2; D is uncertain. This CDR3 comprises 14 residues. V dropped 4 bases and J dropped 1 base, with 7 bases sitting between them. The V gene's germline CDR1 is MNHEY and CDR2 SMNVEV (reference sequence). In DNA form, the CDR3 reads TGTGCCAGCAGTTCCTACAGGAACACCGGGGAGCTGTTTTTT. It is translated as CASSSYRNTGELFF.

The gene calls are TRBV5-1 and TRBJ2-7; the match to TRBD1 covers 9 bases. Germline V gene data show CDR1 as SGHRS and CDR2 as YFSETQ. The CDR3 consists of 14 residues. V was pared by 4 bases and J by 5 bases, with 7 bases of the junction left unmatched. The chain's CDR3 is CASSTDRGTDEQYF. The CDR3 DNA reads TGCGCCAGCAGCACGGACAGGGGAACCGACGAGCAGTACTTC.

The chain combines TRBV25-1 with TRBJ2-1; 9 nucleotides agree with TRBD2. CDR3 length: 18 residues. The germline V gene has CDR1 MGHDK and CDR2 SYGVNS. Unmatched junction bases numbered 7, after V lost 1 base and J lost 0 bases. The CDR3 protein is CASSEFGGTSPSYNEQFF. The CDR3 nucleotides are TGTGCCAGCAGTGAATTCGGTGGGACTAGCCCCTCCTACAATGAGCAGTTCTTC.